This T cell receptor (beta chain) was profiled in a study of T cell responses to AZD1222 COVID-19 vaccine. Study results and limitations: Donors were largely white British and mainly female; clonal diversity was possibly underestimated. Vaccine-associated CD4 TCRs spanned spike, dominant at 160-218 and 743-854. In all cases, repertoires were sampled only after the peak T cell response. Receipt of two AZD1222 doses was followed by a rise in Spike-specific TCR breadth and depth.

With regard to this clone: What it binds is not known.

The germline V gene has CDR1 KGHSH and CDR2 LQKENI. The CDR3 is 18 amino acids. Trimming shortened V by 0 bases and J by 0 bases, and 17 bases separated the two germline ends. Sequencing used immunoSEQ multiplex PCR; TCRdb keeps in-frame clones, though not all of them. The sample consists of 110,000 or so clones, 80% to 95% of them appearing once. This TCR was recovered from an adult who received the MenACWY meningococcal vaccine as a control. The chain links TRBV18 to TRBJ1-1, with D possibly matching TRBD1 (6 bases). Sample: peripheral blood, taken 28 days after the second dose of the MenACWY control vaccine. This chain's CDR3 is CASSPPLGRGYMNTEAFF. The CDR3 DNA sequence: TGTGCCAGCTCACCACCGCTAGGCAGGGGCTACATGAACACTGAAGCTTTCTTT.